Below, 14 T cell receptor beta chains from the same sample are listed, as sequenced in a study of early T cells in non-severe SARS-CoV-2 infection. TCRdb fed the 5' RACE reads into MiXCR, producing one record per CDR3 protein. Here the sample spans approximately 70,000 distinct CDR3 sequences, roughly an eighth being singletons. The sequencing sample was made of whole blood. These receptor sequences come from an adult who was a healthcare worker with PCR-confirmed SARS-CoV-2 infection or an uninfected control (not recorded which).

This clonotype was counted many times. The chain uses TRBV5-1 and TRBJ2-3, with D possibly TRBD2 on 6 matching bases. Trimming shortened V by 3 bases and J by 6 bases, and 17 bases separated the two germline ends. The germline gives CDR1 SGHRS, CDR2 YFSETQ. The CDR3 sequence is 15 residues long. The CDR3 DNA reads as TGCGCCAGCAGCTCGGGCCGGGGGAGGCTCGATACGCAGTATTTT. This encodes CASSSGRGRLDTQYF. The full variable domain, with the rest looked up from reference TRBV5-1 and TRBJ2-3, is KAGVTQTPRYLIKTRGQQVTLSCSPISGHRSVSWYQQTPGQGLQFLFEYFSETQRNKGNFPGRFSGRQFSNSRSEMNVSTLELGDSALYLCASSSGRGRLDTQYFGPGTRLTVL.

There are a few counts of this clonotype. The chain joins TRBV3-1 to TRBJ2-1, with TRBD2 identical over 7 bases. The CDR3 extends over 16 amino acids. V gave up 0 bases and J gave up 2 bases; unmatched junction bases: 4. Germline CDR1 and CDR2: LGHDT and YNNKEL (reference sequence). CDR3 sequence reads: CASSQERSGAYNEQFF. Written as DNA, the CDR3 is TGTGCCAGCAGCCAAGAAAGGAGCGGGGCCTACAATGAGCAGTTCTTC.

CDR3 DNA: TGTGCCAGCAGCTTCAGAAGGGTGGGCACTGAAGCTTTCTTT. Translating it yields CASSFRRVGTEAFF. This chain joins TRBV7-8 and TRBJ1-1; D unresolved. The CDR3 is made up of 14 amino acids. V lost 3 bases, J lost 4 bases, and 12 bases lay in between. Per germline, CDR1 SGHVS and CDR2 FQNEAQ. Looking up the rest from reference TRBV7-8 and TRBJ1-1 gives the full variable domain: GAGVSQSPRYKVAKRGQDVALRCDPISGHVSLFWYQQALGQGPEFLTYFQNEAQLDKSGLPSDRFFAERPEGSVSTLKIQRTQQEDSAVYLCASSFRRVGTEAFFGQGTRLTVV.

The chain is built from TRBV3-1 and TRBJ2-1; no firm D call. Trimming cost V 1 base and J 0 bases, with 7 bases left between them. This CDR3 has 15 residues. Looked up from germline, CDR1 is LGHDT and CDR2 is YNNKEL (reference sequence). Here the CDR3 reads CASSQVLSSYNEQFF. CDR3 in DNA: TGTGCCAGCAGCCAAGTTTTAAGCTCCTACAATGAGCAGTTCTTC.

The chain employs TRBV6-5 and TRBJ1-1; D uncertain. V was trimmed by 10 bases and J by 1 base, leaving 7 bases between them. The CDR3 covers 11 residues. Germline lookup yields CDR1 MNHEY and CDR2 SVGAGI. Written as DNA, the CDR3 is TGTGCCACAACCAAGAACACTGAAGCTTTCTTT. This gives the protein CATTKNTEAFF.

This clonotype was counted a single time. At one boundary the junction diverges from the germline segment, which might be a read error. The V and J genes are TRBV6-5 and TRBJ1-2; 8 positions match TRBD1. Germline assignment: CDR1 MNHEY and CDR2 SVGAGI. The CDR3 sequence is 12 residues long. CDR3: CTSSFGQGSYTF. CDR3 in DNA: TGTACCAGCAGCTTTGGACAGGGCAGCTACACCTTC.

There are a few counts of this clonotype. V usage is TRBV27 and J usage is TRBJ1-2; no clear D. The CDR3 covers 13 residues. Germline CDR1 and CDR2: MNHEY and SMNVEV (reference sequence). V was trimmed by 4 bases and J by 3 bases, leaving 9 bases between them. CDR3 sequence reads: CASSSGIYYGYTF. The CDR3 DNA reads TGTGCCAGCAGTTCCGGTATATACTATGGCTACACCTTC.

The table lists this clonotype with many counts. This chain connects TRBV24-1 to TRBJ2-1, with TRBD2 as a possible D gene (5 bases). Per the germline V gene, CDR1 is KGHDR and CDR2 is SFDVKD. The CDR3 has 12 amino acids. Trimming removed 6 bases from V and 9 bases from J, with 11 bases in between. The CDR3 is CATSPGNREQFF. The CDR3, as DNA: TGTGCCACCAGTCCGGGGAATCGTGAGCAGTTCTTC.

The chain couples TRBV27 to TRBJ2-7; 8 bases align to TRBD1. The germline CDR1 and CDR2 sequences are MNHEY and SMNVEV (reference sequence). This CDR3 is 13 amino acids long. V shed 8 bases and J 5 bases; nucleotides not matched to a gene: 8. CDR3 bases: TGTGCCAGCTCCAGGGGGCGCCCCGACGAGCAGTACTTC. Its protein is CASSRGRPDEQYF.

Of note for this clonotype: It may be a read error: a sequence one base away is much more abundant. J is TRBJ2-3 and V is TRBV7-9; weak D call: TRBD2 (6 bases). The CDR3 spans 13 residues. Germline V gives CDR1 SEHNR, CDR2 FQNEAQ (reference sequence). CDR3 protein: CDSSSPGLDTQYF. For the CDR3, the DNA is TGTGACAGCAGTTCCCCGGGACTAGATACGCAGTATTTT.

This clonotype was seen many times. The chain has TRBV29-1 and TRBJ2-5; D not certain. Per germline, CDR1 SQVTM and CDR2 ANQGSEA. CDR3 length: 14 amino acids. Trimming pared 5 bases from V and 4 bases from J, leaving 17 bases between. This CDR3 is CSVRSARLSETQYF. CDR3 sequence (DNA): TGCAGCGTTAGGTCTGCCCGGCTTTCAGAGACCCAGTACTTC.

This chain links TRBV7-8 with TRBJ1-5; D gene unclear. V lost 10 bases to trimming and J lost 12 bases, with 25 bases between them. The CDR3 contains 14 residues. CDR1 is SGHVS and CDR2 is FQNEAQ in the germline V gene. CDR3 sequence reads: CATSAYIGRFVQHF. The CDR3, as DNA: TGTGCCACCTCAGCTTATATTGGAAGGTTTGTCCAGCATTTT.

This clonotype was detected only a few times. The gene calls are TRBV7-2 and TRBJ2-3, with 9 bases matching TRBD2. The CDR3 runs to 14 residues. Germline loops: CDR1 SGHTA, CDR2 FQGNSA. Trimming cost V 8 bases and J 4 bases; bases outside gene matches: 7. The CDR3 region has the DNA TGTGCCAGCGGCGCGGGGGGGCCCCCAGATACGCAGTATTTT. It specifies CASGAGGPPDTQYF.

The sample holds a few counts of this clonotype. The chain uses TRBV6-1 and TRBJ2-7, with D possibly TRBD2 on 6 matching bases. Germline-derived CDR1 and CDR2 are MNHNS and SASEGT. Trimming cost V 1 base and J 2 bases, with 15 bases left between them. The CDR3 runs to 16 residues. The CDR3 here is CASSEVGGFPPYEQYF. DNA for the CDR3: TGTGCCAGCAGTGAAGTAGGAGGGTTCCCGCCCTACGAGCAGTACTTC.